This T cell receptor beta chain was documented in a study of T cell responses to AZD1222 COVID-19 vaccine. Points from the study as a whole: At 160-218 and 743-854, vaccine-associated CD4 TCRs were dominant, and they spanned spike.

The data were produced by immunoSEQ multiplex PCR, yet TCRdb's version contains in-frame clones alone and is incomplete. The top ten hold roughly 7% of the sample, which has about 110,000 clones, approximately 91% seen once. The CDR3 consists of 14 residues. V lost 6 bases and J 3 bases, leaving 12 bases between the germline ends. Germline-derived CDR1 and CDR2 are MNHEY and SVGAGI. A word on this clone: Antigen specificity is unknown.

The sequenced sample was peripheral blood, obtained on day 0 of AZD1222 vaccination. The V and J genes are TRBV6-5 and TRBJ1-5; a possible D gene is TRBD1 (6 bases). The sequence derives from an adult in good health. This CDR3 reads CASRLQGNNQPQHF. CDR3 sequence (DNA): TGTGCCAGCAGACTCCAGGGGAACAATCAGCCCCAGCATTTT.